A selection of T cell receptor beta chains follows, all from one sample in a study of identical twins. TCRdb re-derived calls from the 5' RACE reads in MiXCR, one entry per CDR3 protein. The data show a few hundred thousand distinct CDR3 sequences, around 18% seen once. The sample taken for sequencing was naive T cells sorted from blood. These receptor sequences come from a man aged 45-65 years in good health. The CDR3 runs from the conserved cysteine through the conserved F or W. The D gene is left open where the match is weak. Rows give clone size only sometimes, using once, few, many, or a class for an expanded clone.

j_gene | abundance | d_gene | v_gene | len | CDR3nt | CDR3aa
TRBJ2-1 | once | TRBD1 | TRBV28 | 14 | TGTGCCAGCAGTTTAACCCACAGGGGAAATGAGCAGTTCTTC | CASSLTHRGNEQFF
TRBJ2-2 | many | - | TRBV6-1 | 13 | - | CASSEWAWGSYFF
TRBJ2-3 | many | TRBD2 | TRBV4-1 | 15 | TGCGCCAGCAGCCAAGACCGGGGGGGCTCACTCACGCAGTATTTT | CASSQDRGGSLTQYF
TRBJ2-3 | - | TRBD2 | TRBV6-2/TRBV6-3 | 16 | TGTGCCAGCAGTCCAGGACTAGCGGGGGCCTCAGATACGCAGTATTTT | CASSPGLAGASDTQYF
TRBJ2-1 | few | TRBD2 | TRBV12-3/TRBV12-4 | 19 | TGTGCCAGCAGCTCCGCCCCGCGACCGGGACTAGCGGGAGAGGGTGAGCAGTTCTTC | CASSSAPRPGLAGEGEQFF
TRBJ2-5 | - | TRBD2 | TRBV29-1 | 15 | TGCAGCGTTGTCCTGGGACTAGCGGTTCAAGAGACCCAGTACTTC | CSVVLGLAVQETQYF
TRBJ1-5 | - | - | TRBV20-1 | 14 | TGCAGTGCTAGTCCCATCAGGGGTGGTCAGCCCCAGCATTTT | CSASPIRGGQPQHF
TRBJ1-2 | - | - | TRBV25-1 | 11 | TGTGCCAGCAGTGAATCGGTGGGCTACACCTTC | CASSESVGYTF
TRBJ2-5 | - | - | TRBV9 | 14 | TGTGCCAGCAGCGTAGAGAGAGGTCCGGAGACCCAGTACTTC | CASSVERGPETQYF
TRBJ2-5 | few | - | TRBV7-3 | 11 | TGTGCCAGCAGCTTAACTGGGATCCAGTACTTC | CASSLTGIQYF
TRBJ2-5 | - | TRBD1 | TRBV12-3/TRBV12-4 | 16 | TGTGCCAGCAGCCCTAGGGGACAGGCCAGACAAGAGACCCAGTACTTC | CASSPRGQARQETQYF
TRBJ2-6 | many | - | TRBV28 | 17 | TGTGCCAGCAGTCTACCGGAAAGGGTGTCCGGGGCCAACGTCCTGACTTTC | CASSLPERVSGANVLTF
TRBJ1-5 | many | TRBD1 | TRBV11-2 | 14 | TGTGCCAGCAGCCTCGACAGGGTGGGTCAGCCCCAGCATTTT | CASSLDRVGQPQHF
TRBJ2-7 | - | - | TRBV7-2 | 15 | TGTGCCAGCAGCTCCGGGACAGCGGGAACTTACGAGCAGTACTTC | CASSSGTAGTYEQYF
TRBJ2-7 | many | - | TRBV5-1 | 15 | TGCGCCAGCAGCTTGGCGGGGACTGATTCCTACGAGCAGTACTTC | CASSLAGTDSYEQYF
TRBJ2-5 | - | - | TRBV28 | 15 | TGTGCCAGCAGTCTATTCGCCGGGGCCGAAGAGACCCAGTACTTC | CASSLFAGAEETQYF
TRBJ2-1 | few | TRBD2 | TRBV10-3 | 14 | TGTGCCGTCGGGACTAGCGGGAGCTCTAATGAGCAGTTCTTC | CAVGTSGSSNEQFF
TRBJ2-5 | - | TRBD2 | TRBV20-1 | 14 | TGCAGTGCCCACGTCCCAGCGGGGGTAAAGACCCAGTACTTC | CSAHVPAGVKTQYF
TRBJ1-5 | - | - | TRBV20-1 | 14 | TGCAGTGCCAGACAGCCTGGGGGAAATCAGCCCCAGCATTTT | CSARQPGGNQPQHF
TRBJ1-1 | - | TRBD1 | TRBV3-1 | 16 | TGTGCCAGCAGCCTTACCGGGACAGGGGGATCCACTGAAGCTTTCTTT | CASSLTGTGGSTEAFF
TRBJ2-7 | many | TRBD1 | TRBV12-3/TRBV12-4 | 14 | TGTGCCAGCAGGAAGGGACAGGGTTCCTACGAGCAGTACTTC | CASRKGQGSYEQYF
TRBJ2-6 | many | - | TRBV3-1 | 13 | TGTGCCAGCAGCCCCTTTGGGGCCAACGTCCTGACTTTC | CASSPFGANVLTF